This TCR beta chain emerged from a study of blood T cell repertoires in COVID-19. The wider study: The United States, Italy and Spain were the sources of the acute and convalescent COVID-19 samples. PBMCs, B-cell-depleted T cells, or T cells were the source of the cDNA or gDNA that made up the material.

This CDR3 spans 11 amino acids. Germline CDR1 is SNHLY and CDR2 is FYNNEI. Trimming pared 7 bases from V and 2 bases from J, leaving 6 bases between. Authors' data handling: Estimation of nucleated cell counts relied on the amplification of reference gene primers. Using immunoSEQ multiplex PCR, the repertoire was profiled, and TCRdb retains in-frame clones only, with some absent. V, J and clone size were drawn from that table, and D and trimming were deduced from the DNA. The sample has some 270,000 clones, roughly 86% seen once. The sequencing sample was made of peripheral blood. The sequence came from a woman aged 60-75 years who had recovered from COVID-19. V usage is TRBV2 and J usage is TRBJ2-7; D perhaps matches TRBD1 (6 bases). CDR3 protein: CASTGAYEQYF. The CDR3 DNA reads TGTGCCAGCACAGGGGCCTACGAGCAGTACTTC.